A selection of T cell receptor beta chains follows, all from one sample in a study of CD8+ T cells in alopecia areata. The repertoire was sequenced with immunoSEQ multiplex PCR; TCRdb's copy has only in-frame clones and lacks some. Here the sample spans around 120,000 clones, roughly 68% being singletons. The material sequenced was CD4+ T cells sorted from blood. All receptors derive from a human donor in good health. The CDR3 runs from the conserved cysteine through the conserved F or W. The D gene is left open where the match is weak. Clone sizes are given selectively: once, few, many, or a class where the clone is expanded.

TRBJ2-5 TRBD1 TRBV6-5 once CASSPDREGETQYF TGTGCCAGCAGCCCGGACAGGGAAGGAGAGACCCAGTACTTC
TRBJ2-1 NA TRBV19 NA CASTSTRGPYNEQFF TGTGCCAGTACCTCAACGAGGGGTCCGTACAATGAGCAGTTCTTC
TRBJ1-2 TRBD1 TRBV29-1 NA CSDGTEGGYTF TGCAGTGATGGGACAGAAGGTGGCTACACCTTC
TRBJ2-1 NA TRBV6-1 NA CASSEWAGDNEQFF TGTGCCAGCAGTGAATGGGCAGGAGACAATGAGCAGTTCTTC
TRBJ2-7 TRBD1 TRBV25-1 NA CASSEDRIPYEQYF TGTGCCAGCAGTGAGGACAGGATTCCCTACGAGCAGTACTTC
TRBJ2-2 NA TRBV29-1 NA CSVEGNTGELFF TGCAGCGTTGAGGGGAACACCGGGGAGCTGTTTTTT
TRBJ1-6 NA TRBV14 NA CASSRREGAFSPLHF TGTGCCAGCAGCCGAAGGGAGGGCGCCTTTTCACCCCTCCACTTT
TRBJ2-3 NA TRBV11-2 NA CASSLGVASGTDTQYF TGTGCCAGCAGCTTAGGGGTAGCATCGGGCACAGATACGCAGTATTTT
TRBJ1-1 TRBD1 TRBV30 NA CAWSEGADTEAFF TGTGCCTGGAGTGAGGGGGCCGACACTGAAGCTTTCTTT
TRBJ1-2 NA TRBV29-1 NA CSVERGDYGYTF TGCAGCGTTGAACGGGGGGACTATGGCTACACCTTC
TRBJ1-5 NA TRBV5-6 NA CASSLYRDSNQPQHF TGTGCCAGCAGCTTGTACAGGGACAGCAATCAGCCCCAGCATTTT
TRBJ2-5 NA TRBV14 many CASSHGKTQYF TGTGCCAGCAGCCACGGGAAGACCCAGTACTTC
TRBJ2-2 NA TRBV30 few CAWSVQGGELFF TGTGCCTGGAGTGTACAAGGCGGGGAGCTGTTTTTT
TRBJ1-2 NA TRBV29-1 NA CSGLAGNYGYTF TGCAGCGGGTTGGCTGGTAACTATGGCTACACCTTC
TRBJ1-2 NA TRBV6-1 NA CASSRVEGYTF TGTGCCAGCAGCAGGGTAGAAGGCTACACCTTC
TRBJ2-3 NA TRBV18 NA CASSREMDTQYF TGTGCCAGCTCACGCGAGATGGATACGCAGTATTTT
TRBJ2-5 TRBD1 TRBV12-5 NA CASGLVFSRQGEFETQYF TGTGCTAGTGGTTTGGTATTCTCGAGGCAGGGGGAGTTCGAGACCCAGTACTTC
TRBJ2-7 NA TRBV10-3 NA CAIRQSYEQYF TGTGCCATCCGACAGTCCTACGAGCAGTACTTC
TRBJ2-7 NA TRBV7-8 NA CASSAGTSTLYEQYF TGTGCCAGCAGCGCAGGGACCAGTACTCTCTACGAGCAGTACTTC
TRBJ2-3 NA TRBV6-1 few CASTLGGYLGDTQYF TGTGCCAGCACCTTGGGAGGCTACCTGGGAGATACGCAGTATTTT
TRBJ2-1 NA TRBV30 few CAWSRTGVNEQFF TGTGCCTGGAGTCGTACGGGGGTCAATGAGCAGTTCTTC
TRBJ2-7 NA TRBV15 NA CATSRWGDYEQYF TGTGCCACCAGCAGATGGGGGGACTACGAGCAGTACTTC
TRBJ1-1 NA TRBV10-3 few CATRGTMNTEAFF TGTGCCACCCGGGGGACGATGAACACTGAAGCTTTCTTT
TRBJ1-3 NA TRBV29-1 NA CSVVSSTGNTIYF TGCAGCGTTGTTAGTTCGACTGGAAACACCATATATTTT
TRBJ1-2 NA TRBV30 NA CAWSVSISAVGGYTF TGTGCCTGGAGTGTATCTATTTCGGCCGTGGGCGGCTACACCTTC
TRBJ2-2 NA TRBV11-1 NA CASSLAPRGRTGELFF TGTGCCAGCAGCCTCGCCCCGCGGGGTCGGACCGGGGAGCTGTTTTTT
TRBJ2-7 NA TRBV4-1 NA CASPRAARYPYEQYF TGCGCCAGCCCCCGGGCTGCACGATATCCCTACGAGCAGTACTTC
TRBJ2-7 NA TRBV29-1 few CSVREYEQYF TGCAGCGTTCGGGAGTACGAGCAGTACTTC
TRBJ2-5 NA TRBV2 NA CASSEAWDIPKETQYF TGTGCCAGCAGTGAAGCTTGGGACATACCAAAAGAGACCCAGTACTTC
TRBJ2-3 NA TRBV11-2 NA CASSHGDYSTDTQYF TGTGCCAGCAGCCACGGTGACTACAGTACAGATACGCAGTATTTT
TRBJ1-5 NA TRBV2 NA CASSDTRVGNQPQHF TGTGCCAGCAGTGATACCCGGGTGGGCAATCAGCCCCAGCATTTT
TRBJ2-1 NA TRBV30 NA CAWSRTLGEQFF TGTGCCTGGTCCCGTACTTTGGGTGAGCAGTTCTTC
TRBJ2-5 NA TRBV10-1 once CASSSGMKTQYF TGCGCCAGCAGTTCAGGGATGAAGACCCAGTACTTC
TRBJ1-2 NA TRBV7-2 many CASSTRDGIYGYTF TGTGCCAGCAGCACCCGGGACGGTATCTATGGCTACACCTTC
TRBJ1-2 TRBD1 TRBV5-6 NA CASSMGQGSYGYTF TGTGCCAGCAGCATGGGACAGGGATCCTATGGCTACACCTTC
TRBJ1-2 NA TRBV2 once CASSEQELYGYTF TGTGCCAGCAGTGAACAGGAACTCTATGGCTACACCTTC
TRBJ2-1 NA TRBV7-6 NA CASSLRDSTYNEQFF TGTGCCAGCAGTCTCCGGGACTCGACCTACAATGAGCAGTTCTTC
TRBJ2-7 NA TRBV4-1 NA CASSQDRPGRAHEQYF TGCGCCAGCAGCCAAGATCGTCCAGGCCGGGCCCACGAGCAGTACTTC
TRBJ2-1 NA TRBV5-1 NA CASSLWDRVFF TGCGCCAGCAGCTTGTGGGATCGAGTGTTCTTC
TRBJ1-2 TRBD1 TRBV29-1 NA CSVEWGQGRWDLHF TGCAGCGTTGAATGGGGACAGGGGAGGTGGGACCTACACTTC
TRBJ1-3 TRBD1 TRBV5-6 NA CASSGSGTAGNTIYF TGTGCCAGCAGCGGATCCGGGACAGCGGGAAACACCATATATTTT